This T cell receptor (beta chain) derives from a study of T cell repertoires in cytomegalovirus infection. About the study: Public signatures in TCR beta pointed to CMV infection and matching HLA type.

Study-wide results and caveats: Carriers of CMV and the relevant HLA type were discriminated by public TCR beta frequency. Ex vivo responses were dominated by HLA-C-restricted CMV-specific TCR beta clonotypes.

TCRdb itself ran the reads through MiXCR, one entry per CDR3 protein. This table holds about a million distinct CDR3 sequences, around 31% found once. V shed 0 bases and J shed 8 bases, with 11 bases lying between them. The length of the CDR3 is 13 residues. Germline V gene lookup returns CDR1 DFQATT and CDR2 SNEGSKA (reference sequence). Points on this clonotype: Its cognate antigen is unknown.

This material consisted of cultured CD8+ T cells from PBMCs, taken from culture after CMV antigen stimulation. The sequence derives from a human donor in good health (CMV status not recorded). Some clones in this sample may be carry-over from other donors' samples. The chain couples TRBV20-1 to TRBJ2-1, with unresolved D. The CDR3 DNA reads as TGCAGTGCTAGAGATAAAGCGCAGTATGAGCAGTTCTTC. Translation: CSARDKAQYEQFF.